This TCR beta chain was observed in a study of blood T cells in healthy people across ages. A second about 6 to 12 cycle PCR used barcoded and J-beta primers. TCRdb reprocessed the 5' RACE reads via MiXCR and lists one record per CDR3 protein. The data show about 1,800,000 distinct CDR3 sequences, 25% to 30% seen once. On this clonotype itself: Its antigen remains unknown. The junction does not match germline at one end; this may be a read error.

The CDR3 runs 13 residues. In germline, CDR1 is SNHLY, CDR2 FYNNEI. Study-wide results and caveats: Roughly linear declines in TCR beta diversity per million T cells occurred with age.

The chain carries TRBV2 and TRBJ2-1; D not resolved. The clonotype comes from a woman under 40 in good health. Sequenced material: blood. CDR3 in amino acids: CARRRLSPGEQFF. CDR3 DNA: TGTGCCCGCAGGAGACTTAGTCCGGGTGAGCAGTTCTTC.